Included here is one TCR beta chain sequence, with context. Its antigen is unknown. This specimen belongs to a study of STAT5B mutations in CD4+ large granular lymphocyte leukemia. Trimming took off 7 bases at V and 5 bases at J, with 22 bases between the two ends. This CDR3 is 16 amino acids long. CDR1 MGHDK and CDR2 SYGVNS come from the germline V gene. Notes on the study in general: 8/27 top patient clones versus 2/35 control clones were TRBV06-family. Main leukemic clonotypes were patient-specific, but roughly 23% appeared at low frequency elsewhere.

Using immunoSEQ multiplex PCR, the repertoire was profiled, and TCRdb retains in-frame clones only, with some absent. The sample shows 30,000 to 35,000 clones, roughly 71% of them seen only once. The V and J genes are TRBV25-1 and TRBJ2-3, with D maybe TRBD1 (6 bases). The clonotype was recovered from a human donor in good health. Source material: CD4+ T cells from blood buffy coats. The CDR3 DNA is TGTGCCAGCACTGCCTCCAGAGGGCAGGGGAGAGATACGCAGTATTTT. As protein: CASTASRGQGRDTQYF.